Below, 2 T cell receptor beta chains from the same sample are listed, as sequenced in a study of cytomegalovirus exposure and HLA in healthy donors. The PCR was carried out with 60 Vbeta primers and 13 Jbeta primers. The data were produced by immunoSEQ multiplex PCR, yet TCRdb's version contains in-frame clones alone and is incomplete. Among around 140,000 clones listed, approximately 77% were seen once. The sample comprised PBMCs. These receptors all come from an older woman in good health and CMV-seronegative.

The chain combines TRBV6-5 with TRBJ1-6; D remains unclear. The CDR3 length is 14 residues. The V gene's germline CDR1 is MNHEY and CDR2 SVGAGI. V was shortened by 6 bases and J by 9 bases, with 15 bases between the two germline ends. DNA of the CDR3: TGTGCCAGCAGGACGGGCGGGAACCCTTCACCCCTCCACTTT. It encodes CASRTGGNPSPLHF.

This clone was detected only a few times. This chain links TRBV7-3 with TRBJ1-4, with TRBD1 matching over 8 bases. Germline trimming cut 5 bases from V and 5 bases from J; bases unmatched to any gene: 7. The germline gives CDR1 SGHTA, CDR2 FQGTGA. CDR3 size: 15 residues. Here the CDR3 reads CASSPTGVANEKLFF. The CDR3 DNA follows: TGTGCCAGCAGCCCGACAGGGGTAGCGAATGAAAAACTGTTTTTT. The complete variable domain, with remaining parts taken from reference TRBV7-3 and TRBJ1-4, reads GAGVSQTPSNKVTEKGKYVELRCDPISGHTALYWYRQSLGQGPEFLIYFQGTGAADDSGLPNDRFFAVRPEGSVSTLKIQRTERGDSAVYLCASSPTGVANEKLFFGSGTQLSVL.